This TCR beta chain came from a study of cytomegalovirus exposure and HLA in healthy donors. Study results and caveats: CMV antigen specificity of three CMV-associated chains was confirmed in vitro. A later analysis found TCR association rates differed by HLA locus, highest for DRB1 and lowest for HLA-C.

In the case of this clone: Its matching antigen is unknown.

Everyone who donated was a healthy bone marrow donor. The PCR was carried out with 60 Vbeta primers and 13 Jbeta primers. The data were produced by immunoSEQ multiplex PCR, yet TCRdb's version contains in-frame clones alone and is incomplete. Its table lists approximately 110,000 clones. The receptor was isolated from a young man in good health and CMV-seronegative. Input material: PBMCs.

The CDR3 protein is CASSFAPGGLGEQYF. The CDR3 DNA sequence: TGTGCCAGCAGTTTCGCTCCAGGGGGCTTAGGCGAGCAGTACTTC. The rearrangement uses TRBV6-5 and TRBJ2-5; TRBD1 agrees at 8 bases. The J call could be wrong; TRBJ2-7 is a better fit for the DNA end. Germline lookup yields CDR1 MNHEY and CDR2 SVGAGI. This CDR3 has 15 residues.